This T cell receptor (beta chain) was observed in a study of metastatic and nonmetastatic thyroid tumors. Study-wide context: Malignant and benign thyroid patients had repertoires compared in peripheral blood and tumor or nodule tissue. Findings of the study overall: Benign nodules reportedly had significantly lower TCR beta diversity than malignant thyroid tumors in blood and tumor.

Ahead of thyroid surgery, no patient had received treatment of any kind. Source study methods: Across clinicopathological groups, CDR3 differences served as the basis for building a distant-metastasis classifier for papillary thyroid cancer. TCRdb redid the clone calls on the PCR reads using MiXCR. TCRdb, not the authors, supplied the V and J calls. The sample consists of about 16,000 clones, approximately 31% of them appearing once. This clone was detected ten times or more. Its cognate antigen is unknown. The sample consisted of blood. This clonotype was sampled from a female donor with papillary thyroid cancer or a benign thyroid nodule (not recorded which). Some clones in this sample may be carry-over from other donors' samples.

The CDR3 sequence: CASSLAGQGTETQYF. CDR3 nucleotide sequence: TGCGCCAGCAGCTTGGCCGGACAGGGAACAGAGACCCAGTACTTC. The rearrangement uses TRBV5-1 and TRBJ2-5; 8 nucleotides line up with TRBD1. The CDR3 covers 15 residues. After removal of 0 bases from V and 4 bases from J, the junction contained 5 bases not matched to a gene. Germline loops: CDR1 SGHRS, CDR2 YFSETQ.